This T cell receptor beta chain was captured by sequencing in a study of shared clonotypes between healthy human individuals. In the original workflow: Junction-only sequences without quality scores were provided by ImmunoSEQ, so filtering was different. Assay used: immunoSEQ multiplex PCR; TCRdb lists only in-frame clones, some missing. V and J calls and clone size are those listed in that table; D and trimming were worked out from the DNA. The sample holds around 2.1 million clones, about 93% seen once. General observations from the study: Shared clonotypes: approximately 5.3% naive CD4, about 4% naive CD8, 2.3% memory CD4, approximately 0.37% memory CD8. The sole specimen, blood, was sampled, and tissue repertoires likely differ. Expectations were that clonotype sharing among donors would be affected by sequencing depth.

Naive CD8 cells lacked CD45RO and underwent positive selection for CCR7, leaving out terminally differentiated effector memory CD45RA+ cells. Points on this clone: Antigen: not known.

This clonotype originated in a man aged 18 to 30 in good health. Some clones in this sample may be carry-over from other donors' samples. Material: naive CD8+ T cells from PBMCs.

DNA of the CDR3: TGCGCCAGCAGCGAAACTGGACAGGGAGCAACAACTAATGAAAAACTGTTTTTT. It encodes CASSETGQGATTNEKLFF. J is TRBJ1-4 and V is TRBV4-1, with TRBD1 matching over 8 bases. Unmatched junction bases numbered 11, after V lost 5 bases and J lost 0 bases. The CDR3 loop spans 18 amino acids. Looked up from germline, CDR1 is MGHRA and CDR2 is YSYEKL.